The source of this T cell receptor (beta chain) is a study of blood T cell repertoires in COVID-19 (dated by TCRdb to the early 2020s). For the study in its entirety: Samples from collaborators originated in the United States, Italy and Spain and spanned both the acute and convalescent phases of COVID-19. Where available, HLA class I and class II types were obtained from metadata supplied by the sample provider rather than from assay-based typing. Samples were obtained from the ongoing ImmuneRACE study (first 160 participants) and from 1,000 to 1,500 subjects provided by 6 global collaborators. The material from the prospective study consisted of cDNA or gDNA derived from T cells, B-cell-depleted T cells, or PBMCs. The repertoires were released in a freely available public database intended as a resource for research on the immune response to SARS-CoV-2. The sample metadata nearly always contained a de-identified subject ID, COVID-19 status, age in years and sex. The dataset comprised deeply sampled blood TCRbeta repertoires from subjects exposed to, actively infected with, or recovered from COVID-19.

CDR1 and CDR2 are read off the germline V gene (reference sequence) as LNHDA and SQIVND. The CDR3 sequence holds 16 residues, the cysteine and phenylalanine included. Only the CDR3 part of the read is kept: 48 bases, read in frame from the first base. The V and J ends are trimmed by 5 bases and 0 bases, leaving 13 bases between them. Concerning this clone itself: Its cognate antigen has yet to be identified. No base qualities exist here, and no much larger clone lies one base off it.

Each collaborating institution followed its own protocols to collect whole blood in K2EDTA tubes. For TCRbeta analysis, collaborators shipped samples in one of three forms: frozen whole blood, isolated PBMCs, or DNA extracted from either of those sample types. Broad study findings and their caveats: How much clinical and demographic metadata was included differed by source and by participant, and the metadata was provided uncurated.

TCRbeta CDR3 regions were amplified from genomic DNA using the immunoSEQ Assay, a bias-controlled multiplex PCR. The study's processing was this. Nucleated cell counts per sample were estimated from amplification of reference gene primers within the assay. To quantify the absolute abundance of each unique TCRbeta CDR3 rearrangement, sequence reads were collapsed and filtered. For each sample, productive Simpson clonality was calculated as the square root of Simpson's diversity index across productive rearrangements. This is the immuneACCESS table as TCRdb keeps it, with only in-frame sequences that have V and J called. A part of the clones is gone; compared with another copy, unresolved V genes explain less than half, and the rest is unexplained. That table furnishes V, J and clone size, whereas the DNA furnished D and trimming. This sample has some 70,000 clones in its table, and more than 70% of those were observed once. In total, the top ten clones hold 5% to 7.5% of the sample.

Sequenced material: peripheral blood. The chain uses TRBV19 and TRBJ1-4, with an unclear D gene assignment. The sequence derives from a woman in her sixties with acute or convalescent COVID-19. The CDR3 amino acid sequence is: CASSLDTTSTNEKLFF. The DNA sequence is TGTGCCAGTAGTCTCGATACTACTTCAACTAATGAAAAACTGTTTTTT. Full variable domain (CDR3 extended with the reference TRBV19 and TRBJ1-4 proteins): DGGITQSPKYLFRKEGQNVTLSCEQNLNHDAMYWYRQDPGQGLRLIYYSQIVNDFQKGDIAEGYSVSREKKESFPLTVTSAQKNPTAFYLCASSLDTTSTNEKLFFGSGTQLSVL.